This T cell receptor (beta chain) was profiled in a study of T cell clones after liver transplantation (dated by TCRdb to between 2017 and 2020). Study-wide context: The samples were obtained from ITN030ST, a randomized trial that attempted immunosuppression withdrawal within 2 years after liver transplantation. Donor-reactive T cell clones were identified by TCRbeta sequencing after a pre-transplant mixed lymphocyte reaction and then tracked in post-transplant blood. As an antigen-independent comparator for the donor-reactive sequences, third party-reactive TCRbeta sequences from pre-transplant MLRs were identified as well. Three of the eight recipients were HCV-positive; the others were transplanted for non-autoimmune, non-viral indications. The subjects received no induction therapy and were kept on standard immunosuppression until randomization at 12-24 months post-transplant. Tolerance meant complete immunosuppression withdrawal for at least one year without liver enzymes rising beyond twice the upper limit of normal. Blood samples were collected pre-transplant, pre-randomization before withdrawal, and post-randomization after either full withdrawal or failed withdrawal. The study cohort included 8 liver transplant recipients, of whom 3 were classified as tolerant and 5 as non-tolerant.

Points on this clone: The antigen this receptor binds is unknown. No per-base quality is available; no much larger clone lies one base away.

What the study reported, not specific to this receptor: The conclusions were considered preliminary, being limited by small, heterogeneous patient numbers and non-standardized post-transplant time points. Because no allograft tissue specimens were available, donor-reactive T cells may have migrated into the graft instead of being deleted. When repertoire turnover was accounted for, significantly reduced detection of donor-reactive sequences was found in 7 of 8 subjects for CD4 and in 8 of 8 subjects for CD8. In 5 of 8 subjects, circulating donor-reactive CD4 TCRbeta sequences decreased significantly after transplant, regardless of tolerance or HCV status. Donor-reactive sequences decreased more than third party-reactive sequences, which suggests partial antigen-specific deletion that was not related to withdrawal success. In two subjects, low numbers of available donor cells limited the measurable donor-reactive repertoire.

The germline V gene yields MGHRA for CDR1 and YSYEKL for CDR2. Trimming removed 0 bases from V and 5 bases from J, leaving 10 bases between the germline ends. CDR3 length: 14 amino acids, cysteine to phenylalanine. CDR3 DNA only is kept here, 42 bases in frame from base 1. High-throughput TCRbeta CDR3 sequencing of frozen genomic DNA was performed by immunoSEQ, with PCR amplification, mapping, bias correction and internal controls included. The authors processed their data as follows. Productive rearrangements were retained, and unique TCRbeta sequences were defined by the CDR3 nucleotide sequence together with the V and J gene. For classification of a sequence as donor-reactive, at least 5-fold expansion in CFSE-low cells relative to unstimulated pre-transplant cells and a frequency of at least 0.01% were required. Minimum frequency thresholds were set for each subject on the basis of the unstimulated sample with the lowest template count, so that a detection power of at least 90% was ensured. Jensen-Shannon divergence between the top 1000 TCRbeta sequences post-transplant and pre-transplant was used to measure repertoire turnover. Two-sided Fisher's exact tests were used to test for changes in the detection of donor-reactive sequences. This is the immuneACCESS table as TCRdb keeps it, with only in-frame sequences that have V and J called. A part of the clones is gone; compared with another copy, unresolved V genes explain less than half, and the rest is unexplained. That table supplies the V and J calls and clone size; D and trimming were determined from the DNA. A total of 20,000 or so clones appear in this sample, around 93% of them only once. Jointly, the top ten make up around 25% of the sample.

Unstimulated PBMCs, after thawing, were stained for CD3, CD4 and CD8 and then FACS-sorted into CD3+CD4+ and CD3+CD8+ populations. Each of the 8 studied subjects was randomized to immunosuppression withdrawal. The Qiagen DNeasy Blood and Tissue Kit was used for genomic DNA isolation. The receptor was derived from a human patient who received a liver transplant. After a transplant, not all T cells may be the patient's own; some may come from the graft donor. This receptor chain uses TRBV4-1 and TRBJ2-5; TRBD2 is a possible D gene, resting on 6 matching bases. Sequencing was performed on CD8+ T cells from blood, taken nearly 26 months after liver transplant. The CDR3 region reads CASSQDPREETQYF. The DNA reads as follows: TGCGCCAGCAGCCAAGATCCTCGGGAGGAGACCCAGTACTTC.